These 30 T cell receptor beta chains came from one sample sequenced in a study of cytomegalovirus exposure and HLA in healthy donors. PCR was performed using 60 Vbeta and 13 Jbeta primers. Measured with immunoSEQ multiplex PCR; TCRdb has only the in-frame clones, and not every one. Of 130,000 or so clones in the sample, roughly 74% were seen once. The sample comprised PBMCs. The receptors originated from a male donor in good health and CMV-seronegative.

J is TRBJ2-2 and V is TRBV25-1, with TRBD1 matching over 11 bases. Per germline, CDR1 MGHDK and CDR2 SYGVNS. CDR3 size: 14 residues. Trimming removed 4 bases from V and 7 bases from J; junction bases left unmatched: 2. CDR3 residues: CASSGTGGGGELFF. CDR3 bases: TGTGCCAGCAGTGGGACAGGGGGCGGCGGGGAGCTGTTTTTT.

The CDR3 sequence: CASRTGGDYRNEQFF. CDR3 coding DNA: TGTGCCTCGCGGACAGGGGGAGATTATCGGAATGAGCAGTTCTTC. The V call is TRBV30, the J call TRBJ2-1, with TRBD1 matching over 10 bases. V was pared by 7 bases and J by 7 bases, with 13 bases of the junction left unmatched. The CDR3 sequence is 15 residues long. The germline CDR1 and CDR2 sequences are GTSNPN and SVGIG (reference sequence).

The V gene is TRBV5-6, the J gene TRBJ1-4; a weak D match, TRBD1 (6 bases). The V end lost 4 bases, the J end lost 0 bases, and 13 bases lay between the germline ends. Germline assignment: CDR1 SGHDT and CDR2 YYEEEE. The CDR3 has 16 amino acids. CDR3 amino acids: CASSLQGIATNEKLFF. In DNA, the CDR3 is TGTGCCAGCAGCCTACAGGGAATCGCAACTAATGAAAAACTGTTTTTT.

The gene calls are TRBV27 and TRBJ1-4; D may be TRBD1 (5 bases). The V and J ends lost 5 bases and 1 base respectively, with 14 bases between them. The CDR3 consists of 16 residues. Per the germline V gene, CDR1 is MNHEY and CDR2 is SMNVEV (reference sequence). The CDR3 DNA follows: TGTGCCAGCAGTCCCGCTGGGGCGGAAACTAATGAAAAACTGTTTTTT. Translation gives CASSPAGAETNEKLFF. Full variable domain (remainder filled in from reference TRBV27 and TRBJ1-4): EAQVTQNPRYLITVTGKKLTVTCSQNMNHEYMSWYRQDPGLGLRQIYYSMNVEVTDKGDVPEGYKVSRKEKRNFPLILESPSPNQTSLYFCASSPAGAETNEKLFFGSGTQLSVL.

The sample holds a few counts of this clone. V usage is TRBV15 and J usage is TRBJ2-2; D is unresolved. This CDR3 has 14 amino acids. Trimming shortened V by 1 base and J by 2 bases, and 5 bases separated the two germline ends. Germline loops: CDR1 LNHNV, CDR2 YYDKDF (reference sequence). In DNA, the CDR3 is TGTGCCACCAGCAGAGGACTCAACACCGGGGAGCTGTTTTTT. Its protein is CATSRGLNTGELFF.

This clone has only one observation. This chain joins TRBV11-2 and TRBJ2-3; possible D gene TRBD1, 6 bases. Germline V gene lookup returns CDR1 SGHAT and CDR2 FQNNGV. CDR3 length equals 19 residues. V dropped 4 bases and J dropped 2 bases, with 25 bases sitting between them. The CDR3 sequence is CASSSPPSTGSVFTDTQYF. The CDR3 DNA follows: TGTGCCAGCAGCTCTCCGCCTTCAACAGGGAGCGTCTTCACAGATACGCAGTATTTT.

In its sample, this clone was seen a few times. The chain employs TRBV18 and TRBJ1-1, with D possibly TRBD1 on 6 matching bases. Germline V CDR1 and CDR2: KGHSH, LQKENI. V shed 3 bases and J shed 5 bases, with 13 bases lying between them. The CDR3 is made up of 14 amino acids. The CDR3 bases are TGTGCCAGCTCACCTCCGGGACATAATACTGAAGCTTTCTTT. This gives the protein CASSPPGHNTEAFF. The whole variable domain, remainder taken from reference TRBV18 and TRBJ1-1, is NAGVMQNPRHLVRRRGQEARLRCSPMKGHSHVYWYRQLPEEGLKFMVYLQKENIIDESGMPKERFSAEFPKEGPSILRIQQVVRGDSAAYFCASSPPGHNTEAFFGQGTRLTVV.

V gene TRBV6-1 combines with J gene TRBJ1-4; unclear D gene. Germline V gene data show CDR1 as MNHNS and CDR2 as SASEGT. Trimming pared 2 bases from V and 14 bases from J, leaving 15 bases between. This CDR3 spans 13 amino acids. The CDR3 region is CASSESESRYLFF. CDR3 nucleotides: TGTGCCAGCAGTGAATCAGAGTCCAGGTACCTGTTTTTT.

This clone came up a few times. The junction does not match germline at one end; this may be a read error. The CDR3 is CASRLSGLAGIYGETQYF. The DNA of the CDR3 is TGTGCCAGCAGATTATCGGGACTAGCGGGGATTTATGGAGAGACCCAGTACTTC. This sequence joins TRBV27 and TRBJ2-5; 13 nucleotides match TRBD2. Germline V CDR1 and CDR2: MNHEY, SMNVEV (reference sequence). The CDR3 has 18 amino acids.

V usage is TRBV7-6 and J usage is TRBJ2-2, with 12 bases matching TRBD2. Germline assignment: CDR1 SGHVS and CDR2 FNYEAQ. The CDR3 loop spans 18 amino acids. J was trimmed by 1 base and V by 5 bases; bases with no gene match: 8. CDR3 nucleotides: TGTGCCAGCAGCCCTAACCCACTAGCGGGGGGGAACACCGGGGAGCTGTTTTTT. Amino acids: CASSPNPLAGGNTGELFF.

CDR3 DNA sequence: TGCGCCAGCAGCCGAACCGGGACAGGGGTACTCAATGAGCAGTTCTTC. Protein product: CASSRTGTGVLNEQFF. The genes are TRBV5-1 and TRBJ2-1, with 10 nucleotides matching TRBD1. Trimming at V came to 4 bases and at J to 6 bases, leaving 10 bases not matched to a gene. The CDR3 is 16 residues long. Germline CDR1 is SGHRS and CDR2 is YFSETQ.

The gene calls are TRBV19 and TRBJ1-1; perhaps TRBD1 as D (5 bases). The V gene's germline CDR1 is LNHDA and CDR2 SQIVND (reference sequence). This CDR3 has 17 amino acids. The V and J ends lost 3 bases and 2 bases respectively, with 19 bases between them. The CDR3 spells CASSMVLGVGGNTEAFF. CDR3 nucleotides: TGTGCCAGTAGTATGGTTTTAGGTGTCGGGGGAAACACTGAAGCTTTCTTT.

The chain is built from TRBV2 and TRBJ1-2, with D hard to call. V was shortened by 2 bases and J by 13 bases, with 17 bases between the two germline ends. Germline CDR1 and CDR2: SNHLY and FYNNEI. This CDR3 spans 13 amino acids. CDR3 in DNA: TGTGCCAGCAGTGAAAAGTGGACTCCCCCAGGCACCTTC. As protein: CASSEKWTPPGTF. Using reference TRBV2 and TRBJ1-2 for the parts outside the CDR3, the full variable domain is EPEVTQTPSHQVTQMGQEVILRCVPISNHLYFYWYRQILGQKVEFLVSFYNNEISEKSEIFDDQFSVERPDGSNFTLKIRSTKLEDSAMYFCASSEKWTPPGTFGSGTRLTVV.

This chain uses TRBV7-8 with TRBJ2-7; D is possibly TRBD1 (6 bases). From germline, CDR1 is SGHVS and CDR2 FQNEAQ. V lost 3 bases to trimming and J lost 2 bases, with 8 bases between them. The CDR3 extends over 13 amino acids. This chain's CDR3 is CASSFTGTYEQYF. The CDR3 DNA reads as TGTGCCAGCAGCTTCACAGGGACCTACGAGCAGTACTTC.

This chain connects TRBV11-2 to TRBJ2-7; 11 nucleotides match TRBD2. Germline lookup yields CDR1 SGHAT and CDR2 FQNNGV. The CDR3 is made up of 15 amino acids. V dropped 5 bases and J dropped 4; count of bases not matched to a gene: 7. CDR3 bases: TGTGCCAGCAGCCTAGCGGGAGGCAGTCCTTACGAGCAGTACTTC. Its translation is CASSLAGGSPYEQYF. Based on the CDR3 plus reference TRBV11-2 and TRBJ2-7, the full variable domain is EAGVAQSPRYKIIEKRQSVAFWCNPISGHATLYWYQQILGQGPKLLIQFQNNGVVDDSQLPKDRFSAERLKGVDSTLKIQPAKLEDSAVYLCASSLAGGSPYEQYFGPGTRLTVT.

This rearrangement joins TRBV5-6 to TRBJ2-7, with unresolved D. V was pared by 2 bases and J by 3 bases, with 6 bases between. This CDR3 contains 12 residues. Germline CDR1 reads SGHDT; CDR2 reads YYEEEE. CDR3 region: CASSFEHYEQYF. For the CDR3, the DNA is TGTGCCAGCAGCTTCGAACACTACGAGCAGTACTTC.

The chain links TRBV7-9 to TRBJ2-3; 7 positions match TRBD2. Germline assignment: CDR1 SEHNR and CDR2 FQNEAQ (reference sequence). The CDR3 is 15 residues long. Trimming removed 1 base from V and 0 bases from J; junction bases left unmatched: 1. In nucleotides, the CDR3 is TGTGCCAGCAGCTTAGTGCGGGGGAGCACAGATACGCAGTATTTT. It specifies CASSLVRGSTDTQYF.

V and J are TRBV28 and TRBJ2-6, with D maybe TRBD1 (5 bases). Trimming cost V 5 bases and J 0 bases, with 8 bases left between them. The V gene's germline CDR1 is MDHEN and CDR2 SYDVKM. This CDR3 has 15 residues. The CDR3 reads CASSARGSGANVLTF. Here the CDR3 DNA reads TGTGCCAGCAGTGCTAGGGGCTCTGGGGCCAACGTCCTGACTTTC.

The chain employs TRBV9 and TRBJ2-1; TRBD2 aligns across 8 bases. With V trimmed by 3 bases and J by 8 bases, 10 bases remained unmatched. The CDR3 is 15 amino acids. Germline V lookup: CDR1 SGDLS, CDR2 YYNGEE. The CDR3: CASSDSSGGRDEQFF. The CDR3 DNA follows: TGTGCCAGCAGCGACTCCAGCGGGGGCCGGGATGAGCAGTTCTTC.

The chain has TRBV4-3 and TRBJ2-7, with 9 bases that match TRBD2. Germline V gene data show CDR1 as LGHNA and CDR2 as YSLEER. The CDR3 is 15 amino acids. V gave up 3 bases and J gave up 3 bases; unmatched junction bases: 6. The CDR3 reads CASSQIAGAYYEQYF. CDR3 nucleotides: TGCGCCAGCAGCCAGATAGCGGGGGCATACTACGAGCAGTACTTC.

The chain employs TRBV30 and TRBJ2-3; 8 positions match TRBD2. The CDR3 totals 14 residues. The germline CDR1 and CDR2 sequences are GTSNPN and SVGIG (reference sequence). The V gene end was trimmed by 5 bases and the J gene end by 0 bases; junction bases not matched to a gene: 4. The CDR3 spells CAWVTSASTDTQYF. The CDR3 coding sequence is TGTGCCTGGGTGACTAGCGCGAGCACAGATACGCAGTATTTT.

This clone came up a few times. The chain links TRBV19 to TRBJ2-5; perhaps TRBD2 as D (6 bases). The CDR3 consists of 15 residues. Germline V gene lookup returns CDR1 LNHDA and CDR2 SQIVND (reference sequence). Trimming removed 9 bases at V and 5 bases at J, with 22 bases between. CDR3 nucleotides: TGTGCCAGCAGACCATCCGGCGGGGTGTTGGAGACCCAGTACTTC. It codes for CASRPSGGVLETQYF.

This sequence joins TRBV27 and TRBJ2-3; 9 positions agree with TRBD2. Looked up from germline, CDR1 is MNHEY and CDR2 is SMNVEV (reference sequence). The CDR3 covers 17 residues. The ends lost 5 bases at V and 2 bases at J; junction bases unmatched: 11. The CDR3 nucleotides read TGTGCCAGCAGTCAAGGGTCTCTAGCGGGACTCACAGATACGCAGTATTTT. Translation gives CASSQGSLAGLTDTQYF.

The rearrangement uses TRBV5-6 and TRBJ1-1; tentative D call: TRBD1 (6 bases). CDR1 is SGHDT, CDR2 YYEEEE, per germline. The V end lost 1 base, the J end lost 8 bases, and 12 bases lay between the germline ends. The CDR3 loop spans 13 amino acids. The CDR3 loop is CASSLYGTLEAFF. As DNA, the CDR3 is TGTGCCAGCAGCTTGTACGGGACATTGGAAGCTTTCTTT. Full variable domain (rest looked up from reference TRBV5-6 and TRBJ1-1): DAGVTQSPTHLIKTRGQQVTLRCSPKSGHDTVSWYQQALGQGPQFIFQYYEEEERQRGNFPDRFSGHQFPNYSSELNVNALLLGDSALYLCASSLYGTLEAFFGQGTRLTVV.

The J gene is TRBJ2-7, the V gene TRBV5-1, with 8 bases lining up with TRBD1. The ends lost 4 bases at V and 2 bases at J; junction bases unmatched: 5. This CDR3 has 14 residues. Germline V gene sequence: CDR1 SGHRS, CDR2 YFSETQ. CDR3 DNA: TGCGCCAGCAGCCGGACAGGGCCAGCCTACGAGCAGTACTTC. This gives the protein CASSRTGPAYEQYF. The full variable domain, its missing parts supplied by reference TRBV5-1 and TRBJ2-7, is KAGVTQTPRYLIKTRGQQVTLSCSPISGHRSVSWYQQTPGQGLQFLFEYFSETQRNKGNFPGRFSGRQFSNSRSEMNVSTLELGDSALYLCASSRTGPAYEQYFGPGTRLTVT.

V and J are TRBV25-1 and TRBJ2-2; TRBD1 is a possible D gene (7 bases). CDR3 size: 14 residues. Germline CDR1 and CDR2: MGHDK and SYGVNS. The V gene lost 3 bases and the J gene lost 3 bases, with 8 bases spanning the gap. Here the CDR3 reads CASSDRGDTGELFF. The CDR3 DNA reads TGTGCCAGCAGTGACAGGGGGGACACCGGGGAGCTGTTTTTT.

V and J are TRBV7-2 and TRBJ2-4; 10 bases are shared with TRBD2. Unmatched junction bases numbered 8, after V lost 3 bases and J lost 0 bases. Germline V lookup: CDR1 SGHTA, CDR2 FQGNSA. The CDR3 is 18 amino acids. The CDR3 is CASSFGLAGALAKNIQYF. The DNA of the CDR3 is TGTGCCAGCAGCTTCGGCCTAGCGGGGGCCCTAGCCAAAAACATTCAGTACTTC.

The CDR3 spells CASSLNGKRSYEQYF. DNA of the CDR3: TGTGCCAGCAGTTTAAACGGAAAGCGATCCTACGAGCAGTACTTC. The chain recombines TRBV27 with TRBJ2-7; no clear D. Germline V lookup: CDR1 MNHEY, CDR2 SMNVEV (reference sequence). The length of the CDR3 is 15 residues. Trimming shortened V by 2 bases and J by 1 base, and 12 bases separated the two germline ends.

The rearrangement links TRBV7-3 to TRBJ1-3, with D possibly being TRBD1 (6 bases). CDR1 is SGHTA and CDR2 is FQGTGA in the germline V gene. With 5 bases removed from V and 4 bases from J, the gap between germline ends came to 9 bases. This CDR3 comprises 13 residues. CDR3 coding DNA: TGTGCCAGCAGCAAGGGGGTGGGAAACACCATATATTTT. As protein: CASSKGVGNTIYF.

The rearrangement links TRBV28 to TRBJ1-1, with 8 bases matching TRBD1. Germline CDR1 reads MDHEN; CDR2 reads SYDVKM. After removal of 3 bases from V and 8 bases from J, the junction contained 8 bases not matched to a gene. The CDR3 consists of 14 residues. As DNA, the CDR3 is TGTGCCAGCAGTTTCAACACCCGACAGGGGGAAGCTTTCTTT. Its protein product is CASSFNTRQGEAFF. Combining the CDR3 with reference TRBV28 and TRBJ1-1 gives the whole variable domain DVKVTQSSRYLVKRTGEKVFLECVQDMDHENMFWYRQDPGLGLRLIYFSYDVKMKEKGDIPEGYSVSREKKERFSLILESASTNQTSMYLCASSFNTRQGEAFFGQGTRLTVV.